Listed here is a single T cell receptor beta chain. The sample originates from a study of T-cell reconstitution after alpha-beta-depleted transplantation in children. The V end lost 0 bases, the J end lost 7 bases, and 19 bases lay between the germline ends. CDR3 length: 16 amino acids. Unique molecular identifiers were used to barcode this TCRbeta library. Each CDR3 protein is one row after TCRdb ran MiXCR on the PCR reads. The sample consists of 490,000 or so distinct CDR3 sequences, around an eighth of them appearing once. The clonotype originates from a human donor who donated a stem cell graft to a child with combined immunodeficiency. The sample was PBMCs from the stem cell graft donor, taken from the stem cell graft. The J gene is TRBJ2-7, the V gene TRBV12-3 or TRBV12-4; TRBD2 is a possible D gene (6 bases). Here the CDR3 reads CASSLAPEGLPLEQYF. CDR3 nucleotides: TGTGCCAGCAGTTTAGCGCCGGAGGGGTTACCCCTGGAGCAGTACTTC.